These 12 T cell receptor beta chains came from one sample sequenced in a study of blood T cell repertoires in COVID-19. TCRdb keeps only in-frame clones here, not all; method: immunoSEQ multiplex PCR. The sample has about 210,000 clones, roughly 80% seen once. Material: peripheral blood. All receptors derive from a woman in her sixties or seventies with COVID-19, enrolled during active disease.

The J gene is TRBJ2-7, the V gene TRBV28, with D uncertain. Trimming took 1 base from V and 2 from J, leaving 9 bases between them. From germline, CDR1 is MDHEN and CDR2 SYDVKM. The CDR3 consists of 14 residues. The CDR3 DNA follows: TGTGCCAGCAGTTTATCTCCGGGTCCCTACGAGCAGTACTTC. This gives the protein CASSLSPGPYEQYF.

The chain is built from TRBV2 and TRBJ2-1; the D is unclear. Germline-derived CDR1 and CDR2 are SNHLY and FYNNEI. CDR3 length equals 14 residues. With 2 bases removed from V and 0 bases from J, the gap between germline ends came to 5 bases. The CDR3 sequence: CASSELASYNEQFF. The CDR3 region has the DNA TGTGCCAGCAGTGAACTGGCCTCCTACAATGAGCAGTTCTTC.

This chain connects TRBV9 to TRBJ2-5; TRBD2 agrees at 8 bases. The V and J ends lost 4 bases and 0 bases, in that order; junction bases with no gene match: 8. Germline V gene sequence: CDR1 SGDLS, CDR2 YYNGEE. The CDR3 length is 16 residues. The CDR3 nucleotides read TGTGCCAGCAGCTCCCGGGAGGGACTAGACCAAGAGACCCAGTACTTC. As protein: CASSSREGLDQETQYF.

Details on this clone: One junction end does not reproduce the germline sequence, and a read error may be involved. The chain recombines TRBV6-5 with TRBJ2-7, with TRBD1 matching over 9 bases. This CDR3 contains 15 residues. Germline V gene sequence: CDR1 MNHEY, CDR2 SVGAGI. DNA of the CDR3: TGTGTCAGCAGTACCCCGGGACAGGGAGACTACGAGCAGTACTTC. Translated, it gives CVSSTPGQGDYEQYF.

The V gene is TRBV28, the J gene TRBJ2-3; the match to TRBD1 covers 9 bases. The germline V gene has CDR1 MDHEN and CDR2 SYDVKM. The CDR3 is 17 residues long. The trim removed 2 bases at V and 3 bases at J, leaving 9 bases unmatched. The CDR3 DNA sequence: TGTGCCAGCAGTTTAGTATCCGGGACAGGGAAAACAGATACGCAGTATTTT. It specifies CASSLVSGTGKTDTQYF.

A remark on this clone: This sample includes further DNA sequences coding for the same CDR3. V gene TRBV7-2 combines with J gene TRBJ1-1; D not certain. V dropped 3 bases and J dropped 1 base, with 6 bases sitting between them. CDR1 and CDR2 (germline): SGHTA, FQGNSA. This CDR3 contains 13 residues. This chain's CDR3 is CASSFGENTEAFF. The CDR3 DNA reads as TGTGCCAGCAGCTTCGGGGAGAACACTGAAGCTTTCTTT.

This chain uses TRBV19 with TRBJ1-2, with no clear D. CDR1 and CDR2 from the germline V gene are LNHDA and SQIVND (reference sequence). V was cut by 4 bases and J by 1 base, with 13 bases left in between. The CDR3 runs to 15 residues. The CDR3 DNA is TGTGCCAGTAGTAGGAGTACATTCGTTAACTATGGCTACACCTTC. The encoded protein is CASSRSTFVNYGYTF.

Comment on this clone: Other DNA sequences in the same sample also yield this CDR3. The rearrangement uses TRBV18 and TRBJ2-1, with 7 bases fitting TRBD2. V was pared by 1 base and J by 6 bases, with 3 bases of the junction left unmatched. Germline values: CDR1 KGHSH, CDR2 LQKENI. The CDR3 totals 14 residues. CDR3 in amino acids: CASSPLAGINEQFF. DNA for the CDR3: TGTGCCAGCTCACCACTAGCGGGCATCAATGAGCAGTTCTTC.

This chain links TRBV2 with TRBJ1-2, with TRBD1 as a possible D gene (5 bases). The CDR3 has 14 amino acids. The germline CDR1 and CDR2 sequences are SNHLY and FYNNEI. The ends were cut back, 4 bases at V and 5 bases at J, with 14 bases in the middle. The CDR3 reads CASSGGGREYGYTF. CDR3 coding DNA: TGTGCCAGCAGTGGTGGGGGGAGGGAGTATGGCTACACCTTC.

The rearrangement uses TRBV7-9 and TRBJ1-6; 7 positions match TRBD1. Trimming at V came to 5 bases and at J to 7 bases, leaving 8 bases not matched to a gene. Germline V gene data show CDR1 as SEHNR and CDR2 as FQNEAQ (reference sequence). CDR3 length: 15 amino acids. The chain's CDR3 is CASSPQGTANSPLHF. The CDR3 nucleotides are TGTGCCAGCAGCCCACAGGGGACAGCCAATTCACCCCTCCACTTT.

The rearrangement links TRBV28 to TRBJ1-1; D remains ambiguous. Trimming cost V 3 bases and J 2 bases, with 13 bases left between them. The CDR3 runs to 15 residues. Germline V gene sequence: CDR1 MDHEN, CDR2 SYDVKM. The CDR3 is CASSLRLLRNTEAFF. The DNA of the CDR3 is TGTGCCAGCAGTTTGAGGCTTTTGAGAAACACTGAAGCTTTCTTT.

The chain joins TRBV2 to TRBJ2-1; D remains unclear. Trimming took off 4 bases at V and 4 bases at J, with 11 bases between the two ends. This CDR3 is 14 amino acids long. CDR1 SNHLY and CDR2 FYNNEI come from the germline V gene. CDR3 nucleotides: TGTGCCAGCAGTGTAGAGGATGTATACAATGAGCAGTTCTTC. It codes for CASSVEDVYNEQFF.